The 24 T cell receptor beta chains below come from one sample, sequenced in a study of blood T cell repertoires in COVID-19. Measured with immunoSEQ multiplex PCR; TCRdb has only the in-frame clones, and not every one. The repertoire holds a few hundred thousand clones, less than 85% seen once, with approximately 3.1% in the top ten. The sequencing input was peripheral blood. These TCRs come from a woman aged 18-29 years with acute or convalescent COVID-19.

The CDR3 protein is CSASPGTSDADTQYF. For the CDR3, the DNA is TGCAGTGCTAGTCCCGGGACTAGCGACGCAGATACGCAGTATTTT. The chain recombines TRBV20-1 with TRBJ2-3, with 10 bases lining up with TRBD2. CDR3 length equals 15 residues. From germline, CDR1 is DFQATT and CDR2 SNEGSKA (reference sequence). The V segment lost 3 bases and the J segment 4 bases; nucleotides outside the gene matches: 7.

CDR3 loop: CASSLSGTTNEKLFF. CDR3 nucleotide sequence: TGTGCCAGCAGCTTAAGCGGGACAACTAATGAAAAACTGTTTTTT. V is TRBV7-2 and J is TRBJ1-4; D not certain. V was trimmed by 2 bases and J by 0 bases, leaving 7 bases between them. CDR1 is SGHTA, CDR2 FQGNSA, per germline. This CDR3 contains 15 residues.

This clone was seen a few times. The gene calls are TRBV5-1 and TRBJ2-3, with D possibly matching TRBD2 (5 bases). Germline CDR1 SGHRS, CDR2 YFSETQ. The CDR3 is 15 amino acids. V lost 0 bases and J lost 2, with 10 bases in between. The CDR3 DNA is TGCGCCAGCAGCTTGGACGGGAAGATCACAGATACGCAGTATTTT. Amino acid sequence: CASSLDGKITDTQYF.

The genes are TRBV6-2 or TRBV6-3 and TRBJ2-1; TRBD2 matches at 12 bases. Germline lookup yields CDR1 MNHEY and CDR2 SVGEGT. Germline trimming cut 6 bases from V and 8 bases from J; bases unmatched to any gene: 8. This CDR3 has 15 residues. The CDR3: CASSLAGGPVHEQFF. CDR3 nucleotides: TGTGCCAGCAGCCTAGCGGGAGGGCCAGTGCATGAGCAGTTCTTC.

The chain joins TRBV29-1 to TRBJ2-1, with D maybe TRBD2 (5 bases). From germline, CDR1 is SQVTM and CDR2 ANQGSEA. Trimming cost V 3 bases and J 9 bases, with 12 bases left between them. The length of the CDR3 is 12 residues. DNA for the CDR3: TGCAGCGTTGATTTGGGAGTCGGTGAGCAGTTCTTC. This gives the protein CSVDLGVGEQFF.

This chain joins TRBV7-2 and TRBJ2-1; 9 bases map to TRBD2. The CDR3 consists of 21 residues. V dropped 0 bases and J dropped 4; count of bases not matched to a gene: 19. Germline CDR1 SGHTA, CDR2 FQGNSA. CDR3 sequence reads: CASSLAWAGIIRLADYNEQFF. For the CDR3, the DNA is TGTGCCAGCAGCTTAGCCTGGGCAGGGATTATCCGACTAGCGGATTACAATGAGCAGTTCTTC. Variable domain in full (rest from reference TRBV7-2 and TRBJ2-1): GAGVSQSPSNKVTEKGKDVELRCDPISGHTALYWYRQSLGQGLEFLIYFQGNSAPDKSGLPSDRFSAERTGGSVSTLTIQRTQQEDSAVYLCASSLAWAGIIRLADYNEQFFGPGTRLTVL.

The chain recombines TRBV7-2 with TRBJ2-2; 9 positions agree with TRBD2. This CDR3 spans 15 amino acids. The trim removed 5 bases at V and 5 bases at J, leaving 6 bases unmatched. The germline CDR1 and CDR2 sequences are SGHTA and FQGNSA. In nucleotides, the CDR3 is TGTGCCAGCAGCCCCGGTAGCGGGAGTACCGGGGAGCTGTTTTTT. This encodes CASSPGSGSTGELFF.

The J gene is TRBJ2-2, the V gene TRBV4-3; tentative D call: TRBD2 (5 bases). V was trimmed by 2 bases and J by 7 bases, leaving 11 bases between them. CDR1 and CDR2 (germline): LGHNA, YSLEER. This CDR3 comprises 14 residues. CDR3 residues: CASSQSMSGGELFF. The DNA of the CDR3 is TGCGCCAGCAGCCAATCTATGAGCGGCGGGGAGCTGTTTTTT.

This sequence joins TRBV9 and TRBJ2-1; 12 bases map to TRBD2. CDR3 length equals 15 residues. Germline V lookup: CDR1 SGDLS, CDR2 YYNGEE. The V segment lost 3 bases and the J segment 5 bases; nucleotides outside the gene matches: 3. The chain's CDR3 is CASSATSGGHNEQFF. The CDR3 DNA follows: TGTGCCAGCAGCGCGACTAGCGGGGGACACAATGAGCAGTTCTTC.

This clone came up once. The chain recombines TRBV5-1 with TRBJ2-1; 10 nucleotides line up with TRBD1. Germline CDR1 SGHRS, CDR2 YFSETQ. The CDR3 is 14 amino acids. V was clipped by 4 bases and J by 15 bases; unmatched bases: 13. The CDR3 loop is CASSPVGGTGETFF. As DNA, the CDR3 is TGCGCCAGCAGCCCAGTGGGTGGGACAGGGGAGACGTTCTTC.

This chain uses TRBV2 with TRBJ2-3; 12 nucleotides line up with TRBD2. From germline, CDR1 is SNHLY and CDR2 FYNNEI. J lost 3 bases, V lost 4 bases, and 8 bases had no gene match. The CDR3 contains 17 residues. The CDR3: CASSVPGLAGLTDTQYF. The CDR3 nucleotides are TGTGCCAGCAGTGTACCGGGACTAGCGGGTTTAACAGATACGCAGTATTTT. Combining the CDR3 with reference TRBV2 and TRBJ2-3 gives the whole variable domain EPEVTQTPSHQVTQMGQEVILRCVPISNHLYFYWYRQILGQKVEFLVSFYNNEISEKSEIFDDQFSVERPDGSNFTLKIRSTKLEDSAMYFCASSVPGLAGLTDTQYFGPGTRLTVL.

The chain recombines TRBV7-2 with TRBJ2-3; 8 bases align to TRBD2. Germline trimming cut 2 bases from V and 4 bases from J; bases unmatched to any gene: 8. Looked up from germline, CDR1 is SGHTA and CDR2 is FQGNSA. The CDR3 sequence is 16 residues long. CDR3 bases: TGTGCCAGCAGCTTAACTAGCGGCGTCTTGGCAGATACGCAGTATTTT. This codes for CASSLTSGVLADTQYF.

The genes are TRBV7-9 and TRBJ1-5; D ambiguous. Per the germline V gene, CDR1 is SEHNR and CDR2 is FQNEAQ (reference sequence). The V gene lost 4 bases and the J gene lost 0 bases, with 7 bases spanning the gap. The CDR3 is 14 residues long. The CDR3 coding sequence is TGTGCCAGCAGCTATCCGTATAGCAATCAGCCCCAGCATTTT. This sequence encodes CASSYPYSNQPQHF.

The chain has TRBV29-1 and TRBJ2-1; the D gene is possibly TRBD2 (6 bases). Germline CDR1 SQVTM, CDR2 ANQGSEA. V lost 7 bases and J 4 bases, leaving 17 bases between the germline ends. This CDR3 is built from 14 residues. The CDR3 region has the DNA TGCAGCGGCGTGTATTTTAGCGGATACAATGAGCAGTTCTTC. The encoded protein is CSGVYFSGYNEQFF.

The chain links TRBV7-9 to TRBJ2-4, with 10 bases lining up with TRBD2. CDR1 SEHNR and CDR2 FQNEAQ come from the germline V gene (reference sequence). V gave up 5 bases and J gave up 2 bases; unmatched junction bases: 6. The CDR3 consists of 16 residues. As DNA, the CDR3 is TGTGCCAGCAGCCTGAAGCGGGAGGGGTCCAAAAACATTCAGTACTTC. This sequence encodes CASSLKREGSKNIQYF.

The chain is built from TRBV6-5 and TRBJ1-1; D uncertain. Deletions cut 7 bases from V and 1 base from J, with 16 bases between. There are 15 residues in the CDR3. The germline CDR1 and CDR2 sequences are MNHEY and SVGAGI. The CDR3 DNA follows: TGTGCCAGCACCCGGAACTGGGCGGGGAACACTGAAGCTTTCTTT. It is translated as CASTRNWAGNTEAFF.

This clone was observed a few times. This chain joins TRBV3-1 (or the pseudogene TRBV3-2) and TRBJ1-1, with D possibly matching TRBD1 (6 bases). This CDR3 contains 17 residues. The V gene's germline CDR1 is LGHDT and CDR2 YNNKEL (reference sequence). V lost 4 bases, J lost 2 bases, and 20 bases lay in between. The CDR3 loop is CASSPRSRGQSNTEAFF. Here the CDR3 DNA reads TGTGCCAGCAGCCCCCGTTCCCGCGGACAGAGTAACACTGAAGCTTTCTTT.

This chain connects TRBV4-2 to TRBJ2-1; D not resolved. In germline, CDR1 is LGHNA, CDR2 YNFKEQ. The length of the CDR3 is 14 residues. V lost 1 base to trimming and J lost 8 bases, with 12 bases between them. CDR3 in amino acids: CASSQAASKDEQFF. CDR3 DNA sequence: TGTGCCAGCAGCCAAGCGGCTAGTAAGGATGAGCAGTTCTTC.

This sequence joins TRBV11-2 and TRBJ1-5, with D tentatively TRBD1 (5 bases). V lost 0 bases to trimming and J lost 9 bases, with 12 bases between them. The CDR3 has 14 residues. The germline CDR1 and CDR2 sequences are SGHAT and FQNNGV. CDR3 coding DNA: TGTGCCAGCAGCTTAGACAGGGCGAAGGGGCCCCAGCATTTT. As protein: CASSLDRAKGPQHF.

The chain employs TRBV30 and TRBJ2-7; D may be TRBD2 (6 bases). The CDR3 runs to 15 residues. Between the trimmed V and J ends, which lost 1 base and 0 bases, there was a span of 13 bases. The germline V gene has CDR1 GTSNPN and CDR2 SVGIG (reference sequence). The CDR3 bases are TGTGCCTGGAGTGGCCTTGTGACTAGCTCCTACGAGCAGTACTTC. Protein sequence: CAWSGLVTSSYEQYF.

This clone has only one observation. This rearrangement joins TRBV5-1 to TRBJ1-2, with 9 bases fitting TRBD1. Germline CDR1 and CDR2: SGHRS and YFSETQ. CDR3 length: 16 amino acids. The V segment lost 4 bases and the J segment 8 bases; nucleotides outside the gene matches: 15. CDR3 sequence reads: CASSPQPGQGMTGYTF. Written as DNA, the CDR3 is TGCGCCAGCAGCCCCCAACCGGGACAGGGAATGACCGGCTACACCTTC.

The chain recombines TRBV5-1 with TRBJ1-2; TRBD1 is a possible D gene (5 bases). This CDR3 region has 15 residues. Germline CDR1 and CDR2: SGHRS and YFSETQ. Trimming removed 0 bases at V and 7 bases at J, with 16 bases between. The CDR3 DNA reads TGCGCCAGCAGCTTGGGGGTGATAGGGGCTGGTGGCTACACCTTC. It specifies CASSLGVIGAGGYTF.

The sample holds one count of this clone. CDR3 in amino acids: CASAKGLAVSYEQYF. CDR3 in DNA: TGTGCCAGCGCCAAGGGACTAGCGGTATCCTACGAGCAGTACTTC. This chain joins TRBV2 and TRBJ2-7; 11 nucleotides align to TRBD2. The CDR3 spans 15 residues. CDR1 is SNHLY and CDR2 is FYNNEI in the germline V gene. The V segment lost 8 bases and the J segment 1 base; nucleotides outside the gene matches: 7.

This chain uses TRBV4-3 with TRBJ1-3; D is unclear. Trimming took off 0 bases at V and 4 bases at J, with 7 bases between the two ends. Germline values: CDR1 LGHNA, CDR2 YSLEER. CDR3 size: 14 residues. The CDR3 reads CASSQDTLGNTIYF. DNA for the CDR3: TGCGCCAGCAGCCAAGATACTCTCGGAAACACCATATATTTT.